The T cell receptor (beta chain) under discussion was sequenced for a study of blood T cell repertoires in COVID-19. The assay was immunoSEQ multiplex PCR, and TCRdb's table has in-frame clones only and misses some. This sample has approximately 280,000 clones, with approximately 88% found just once. The CDR3 sequence is 13 residues long. CDR1 and CDR2 (germline): LGHDT, YNNKEL (reference sequence). Trimming removed 3 bases at V and 7 bases at J, with 13 bases between. The origin of this receptor is a man aged 50 to 60 with acute or convalescent COVID-19. What was sequenced was peripheral blood. The chain carries TRBV3-1 (or the pseudogene TRBV3-2) and TRBJ2-7; D is ambiguous. The CDR3 reads CASSHVSMREQYF. DNA for the CDR3: TGTGCCAGCAGCCATGTGAGTATGAGGGAGCAGTACTTC.